The source of this T cell receptor (beta chain) is a study of cytomegalovirus exposure and HLA in healthy donors. Findings and limits, study-wide: Prior analysis indicated that the majority of TCR beta V segments exhibited productivity approximately 87% or approximately 30% of the time. In vitro checks showed that a few CMV-associated chains really do target CMV antigens. Association of a missense DCLRE1C variant with TCR beta V- and J-gene trimming was reported in a later analysis.

About this clone itself: Its antigen is unidentified.

PCR used 60 Vbeta primers and 13 Jbeta primers. Only in-frame clones appear in the TCRdb table, and some are missing; sequencing was by immunoSEQ multiplex PCR. The sample carries around 150,000 clones, over 60% recorded once. The sample taken for sequencing was PBMCs. The receptor was derived from a man aged 45-60 years in good health and CMV-seropositive.

CDR3 bases: TGTGCCATCAGAACGGGGGATTACTCCTACGAGCAGTACTTC. Translating gives CAIRTGDYSYEQYF. The J gene is TRBJ2-7, the V gene TRBV10-3, with TRBD2 as a possible D gene (6 bases). Between the trimmed V and J ends, which lost 6 bases and 0 bases, there was a span of 12 bases. CDR1 ENHRY and CDR2 SYGVKD come from the germline V gene. This CDR3 has 14 residues.